This TCR beta chain was retrieved from a study of blood T cells in healthy people across ages. Then a second PCR, running about 6 to 12 cycles, was carried out with a sample-barcoded 5' primer and a J-beta primer mix. TCRdb independently ran MiXCR on the 5' RACE reads; one entry per CDR3 protein. In the table there are around 800,000 distinct CDR3 sequences, roughly 53% of which are singletons. In its sample, this clonotype was seen a few times. Germline-derived CDR1 and CDR2 are MNHNS and SASEGT. Trimming took off 4 bases at V and 3 bases at J, with 7 bases between the two ends. This CDR3 is 12 amino acids long.

The J gene is TRBJ2-7, the V gene TRBV6-1; D unresolved. The TCR sequence derives from an elderly man in good health. The material sequenced was blood. CDR3 coding DNA: TGTGCCAGCAGTGTCACTTTCTACGAGCAGTACTTC. Protein: CASSVTFYEQYF.